This TCR beta chain was recovered during a study of control samples from healthy donors and cancer patients. Sequencing was performed with immunoSEQ multiplex PCR; in TCRdb, only in-frame clones are kept and a portion is missing. The sample holds 150,000 to 200,000 clones, around 89% seen once. The CDR3 extends over 15 amino acids. Trimming took off 1 base at V and 5 bases at J, with 9 bases between the two ends. Germline loops: CDR1 LGHDT, CDR2 YNNKEL (reference sequence). The sequence was collected from a woman between 45 and 60 years old in good health. The gene calls are TRBV3-1 (or the pseudogene TRBV3-2) and TRBJ1-6; D ambiguous. Source material: blood. CDR3 region: CASSQARAHNSPLHF. The DNA for the CDR3 is TGTGCCAGCAGCCAAGCACGGGCCCATAATTCACCCCTCCACTTT.